This TCR beta chain was captured in a study of blood T cell repertoires in COVID-19. Looking at the study overall: T cells, B-cell-depleted T cells, or PBMCs provided the cDNA or gDNA that served as material.

The count of this clone is one. Germline V gene sequence: CDR1 KGHSH, CDR2 LQKENI. The CDR3 runs to 15 residues. Trimming at V came to 3 bases and at J to 0 bases, leaving 3 bases not matched to a gene. Profiling relied on immunoSEQ multiplex PCR, and the TCRdb table lists in-frame clones only, not all of them. The repertoire holds approximately 200,000 clones, approximately 88% seen once, with 4% to 5% in the top ten. Material for sequencing was peripheral blood. The TCR comes from a woman aged 30 to 39 with acute or convalescent COVID-19. V is TRBV18 and J is TRBJ2-3; 7 positions match TRBD1. DNA for the CDR3: TGTGCCAGCTCACCCAACAGGGGTAGCACAGATACGCAGTATTTT. Its translation is CASSPNRGSTDTQYF.